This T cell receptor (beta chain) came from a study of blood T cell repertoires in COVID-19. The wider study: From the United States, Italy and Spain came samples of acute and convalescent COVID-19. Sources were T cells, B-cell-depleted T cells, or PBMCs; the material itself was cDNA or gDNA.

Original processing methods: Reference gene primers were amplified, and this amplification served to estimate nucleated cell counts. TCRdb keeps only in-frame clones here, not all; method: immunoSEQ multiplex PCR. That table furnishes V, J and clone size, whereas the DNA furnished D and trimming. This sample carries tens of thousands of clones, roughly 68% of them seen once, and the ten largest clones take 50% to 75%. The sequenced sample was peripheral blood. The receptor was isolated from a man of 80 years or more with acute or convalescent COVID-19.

The CDR3 loop reads CASSQMDRAEQYF. CDR3 nucleotide sequence: TGTGCCAGCTCACAAATGGACAGGGCCGAGCAGTACTTC. The V call is TRBV18, the J call TRBJ2-7; 8 bases agree with TRBD1. V lost 4 bases and J lost 6; bases outside the gene matches: 5. Germline V lookup: CDR1 KGHSH, CDR2 LQKENI. CDR3 size: 13 residues.